This entry is about one TCR beta chain. Its antigen is not identified. Trimming cost V 8 bases and J 7 bases; bases outside gene matches: 10. The CDR3 contains 15 residues. Germline V lookup: CDR1 ENHRY, CDR2 SYGVKD. Researchers ran the PCR with 60 Vbeta and 13 Jbeta primers. Method: immunoSEQ multiplex PCR; TCRdb's copy keeps in-frame clones and lacks some. The table includes 100,000 to 150,000 clones, about four fifths detected once. This entry belongs to a study of cytomegalovirus exposure and HLA in healthy donors. Across the whole study: In an early release, HLA-typed donors contributed 90 million or so unique TCR sequences.

Findings and limits, study-wide: Cytomegalovirus association was assigned to about 150 TCR beta chains.

The sequenced material came from PBMCs. The chain carries TRBV10-3 and TRBJ2-2; 10 bases map to TRBD2. This receptor was identified in a woman in her 40s in good health and CMV-seropositive. In DNA form, the CDR3 reads TGTGCCATCCTCGCAGCGGGAGGGCCTCACGGGGAGCTGTTTTTT. It encodes CAILAAGGPHGELFF.